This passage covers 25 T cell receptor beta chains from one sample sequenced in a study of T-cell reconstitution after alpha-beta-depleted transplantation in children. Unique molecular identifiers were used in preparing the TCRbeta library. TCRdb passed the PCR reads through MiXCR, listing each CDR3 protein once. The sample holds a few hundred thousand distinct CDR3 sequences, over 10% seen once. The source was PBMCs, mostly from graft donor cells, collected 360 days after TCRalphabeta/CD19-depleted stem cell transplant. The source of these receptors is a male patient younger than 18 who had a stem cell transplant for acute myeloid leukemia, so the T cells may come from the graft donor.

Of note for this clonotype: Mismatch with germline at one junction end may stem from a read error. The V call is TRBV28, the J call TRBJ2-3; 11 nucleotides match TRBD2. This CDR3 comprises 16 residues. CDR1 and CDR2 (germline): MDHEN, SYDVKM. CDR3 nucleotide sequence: TGTGCCAGCAGTCTGCTACTAGCGGGAGAAACAGATACGCTGTATTTT. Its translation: CASSLLLAGETDTLYF.

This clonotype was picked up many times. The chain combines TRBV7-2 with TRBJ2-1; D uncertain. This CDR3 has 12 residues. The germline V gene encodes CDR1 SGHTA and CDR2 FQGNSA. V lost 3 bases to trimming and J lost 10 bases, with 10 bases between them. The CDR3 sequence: CASSLLIREQFF. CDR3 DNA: TGTGCCAGCAGCTTGTTGATAAGGGAGCAGTTCTTC.

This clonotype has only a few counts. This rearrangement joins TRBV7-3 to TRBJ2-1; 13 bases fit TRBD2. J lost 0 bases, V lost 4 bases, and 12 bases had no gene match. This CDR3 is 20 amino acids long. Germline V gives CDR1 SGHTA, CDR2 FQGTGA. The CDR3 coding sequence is TGTGCCAGCAGCTCCAGACCGGGGACTAGCGGGATCAGCTCCTACAATGAGCAGTTCTTC. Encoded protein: CASSSRPGTSGISSYNEQFF.

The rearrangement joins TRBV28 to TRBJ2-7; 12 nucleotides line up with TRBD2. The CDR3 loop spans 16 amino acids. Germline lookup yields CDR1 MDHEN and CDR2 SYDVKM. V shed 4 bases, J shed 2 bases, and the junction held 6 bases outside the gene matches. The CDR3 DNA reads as TGTGCCAGCAGTTACCCACTAGCGGGAGGTCCCTACGAGCAGTACTTC. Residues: CASSYPLAGGPYEQYF.

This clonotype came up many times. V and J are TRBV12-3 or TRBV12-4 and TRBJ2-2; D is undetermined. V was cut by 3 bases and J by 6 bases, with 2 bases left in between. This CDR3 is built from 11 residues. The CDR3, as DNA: TGTGCCAGCAGTTTCCCCGGGGAGCTGTTTTTT. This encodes CASSFPGELFF.

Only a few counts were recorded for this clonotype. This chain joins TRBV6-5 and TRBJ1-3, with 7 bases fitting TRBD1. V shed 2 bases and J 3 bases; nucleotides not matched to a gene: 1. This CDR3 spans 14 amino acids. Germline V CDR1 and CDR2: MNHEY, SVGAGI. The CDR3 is CASSYQGGGNTIYF. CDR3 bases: TGTGCCAGCAGTTACCAGGGGGGTGGAAACACCATATATTTT.

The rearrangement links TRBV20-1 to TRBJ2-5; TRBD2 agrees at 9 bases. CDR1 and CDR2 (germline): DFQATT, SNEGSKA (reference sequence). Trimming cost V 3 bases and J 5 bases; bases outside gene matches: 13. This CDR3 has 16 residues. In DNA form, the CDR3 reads TGCAGTGCTAGGAAGGGTCTCAGCGGGAGGTGGGAGACCCAGTACTTC. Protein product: CSARKGLSGRWETQYF.

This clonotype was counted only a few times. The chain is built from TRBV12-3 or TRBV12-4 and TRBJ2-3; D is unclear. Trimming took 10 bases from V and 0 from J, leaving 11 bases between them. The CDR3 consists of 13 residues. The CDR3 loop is CATRQSSTDTQYF. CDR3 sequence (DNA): TGTGCCACCCGGCAAAGTAGCACAGATACGCAGTATTTT.

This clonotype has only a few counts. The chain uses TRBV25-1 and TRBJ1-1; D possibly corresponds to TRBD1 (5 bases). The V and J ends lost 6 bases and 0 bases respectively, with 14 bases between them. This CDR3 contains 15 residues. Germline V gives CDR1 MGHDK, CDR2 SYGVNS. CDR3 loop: CASRPGGEMNTEAFF. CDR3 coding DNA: TGTGCCAGCAGACCCGGAGGGGAAATGAACACTGAAGCTTTCTTT.

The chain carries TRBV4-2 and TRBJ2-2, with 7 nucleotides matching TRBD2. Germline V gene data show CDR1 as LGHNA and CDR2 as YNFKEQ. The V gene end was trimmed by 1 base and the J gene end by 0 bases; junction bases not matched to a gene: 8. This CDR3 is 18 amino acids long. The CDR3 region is CASSQGSVLAANTGELFF. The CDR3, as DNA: TGTGCCAGCAGCCAAGGTTCGGTGCTAGCGGCGAACACCGGGGAGCTGTTTTTT.

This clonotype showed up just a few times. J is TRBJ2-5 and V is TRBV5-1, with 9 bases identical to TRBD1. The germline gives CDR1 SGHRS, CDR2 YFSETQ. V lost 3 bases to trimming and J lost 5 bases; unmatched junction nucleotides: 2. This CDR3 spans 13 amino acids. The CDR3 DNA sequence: TGCGCCAGCAGCTGGACAGGGGAGGAGACCCAGTACTTC. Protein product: CASSWTGEETQYF.

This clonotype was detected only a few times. This chain's CDR3 is CASSVGGQAYEQYF. The CDR3 nucleotides are TGTGCCAGCAGCGTAGGGGGCCAGGCCTACGAGCAGTACTTC. This chain connects TRBV9 to TRBJ2-7, with a tentative D call TRBD1 (5 bases). CDR1 and CDR2 from the germline V gene are SGDLS and YYNGEE. This CDR3 is built from 14 residues. V lost 0 bases and J 2 bases, leaving 9 bases between the germline ends.

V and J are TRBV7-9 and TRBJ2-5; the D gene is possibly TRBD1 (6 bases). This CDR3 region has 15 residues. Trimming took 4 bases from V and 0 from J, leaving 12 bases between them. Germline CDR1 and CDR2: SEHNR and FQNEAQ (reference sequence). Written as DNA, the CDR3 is TGTGCCAGCAGCTCGGGACACCCGTACCAAGAGACCCAGTACTTC. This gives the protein CASSSGHPYQETQYF.

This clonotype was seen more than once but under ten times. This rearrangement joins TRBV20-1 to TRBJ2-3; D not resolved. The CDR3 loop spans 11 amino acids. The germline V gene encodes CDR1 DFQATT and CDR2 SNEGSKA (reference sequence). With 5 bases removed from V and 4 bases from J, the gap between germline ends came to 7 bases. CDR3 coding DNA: TGCAGTGCTTCCATTCCAGATACGCAGTATTTT. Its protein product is CSASIPDTQYF.

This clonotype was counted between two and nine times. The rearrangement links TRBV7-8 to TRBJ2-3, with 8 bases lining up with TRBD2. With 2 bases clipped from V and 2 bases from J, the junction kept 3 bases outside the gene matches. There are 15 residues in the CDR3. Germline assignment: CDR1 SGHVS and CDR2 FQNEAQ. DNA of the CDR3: TGTGCCAGCAGCTTAAGCGGGAGCTTCACAGATACGCAGTATTTT. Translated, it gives CASSLSGSFTDTQYF.

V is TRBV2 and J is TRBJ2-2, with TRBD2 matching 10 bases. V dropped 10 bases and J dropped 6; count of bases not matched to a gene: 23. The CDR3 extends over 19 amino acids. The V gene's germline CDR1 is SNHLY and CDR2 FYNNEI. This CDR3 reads CAISPTLGAAGGPSGELFF. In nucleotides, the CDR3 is TGTGCCATCTCCCCTACCCTGGGGGCAGCGGGAGGGCCCTCCGGGGAGCTGTTTTTT.

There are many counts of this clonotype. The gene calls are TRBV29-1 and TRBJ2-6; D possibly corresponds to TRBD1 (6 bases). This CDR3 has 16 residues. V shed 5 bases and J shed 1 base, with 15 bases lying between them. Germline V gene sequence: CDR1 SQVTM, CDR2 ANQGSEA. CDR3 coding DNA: TGCAGCGTTCTTGACAGGATCCCTTCTGGGGCCAACGTCCTGACTTTC. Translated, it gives CSVLDRIPSGANVLTF.

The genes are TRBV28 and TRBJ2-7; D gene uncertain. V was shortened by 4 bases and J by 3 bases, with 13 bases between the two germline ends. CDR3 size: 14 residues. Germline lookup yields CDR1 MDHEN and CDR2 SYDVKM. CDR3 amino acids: CASSSRTPLYEQYF. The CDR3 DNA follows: TGTGCCAGCAGTTCCCGGACGCCTCTCTACGAGCAGTACTTC.

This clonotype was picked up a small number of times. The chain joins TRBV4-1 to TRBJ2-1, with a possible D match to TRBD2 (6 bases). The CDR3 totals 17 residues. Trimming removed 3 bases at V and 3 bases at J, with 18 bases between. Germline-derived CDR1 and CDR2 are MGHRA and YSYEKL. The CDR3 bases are TGCGCCAGCAGCCACCCTCGCGGGGCCAATATCTACAATGAGCAGTTCTTC. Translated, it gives CASSHPRGANIYNEQFF.

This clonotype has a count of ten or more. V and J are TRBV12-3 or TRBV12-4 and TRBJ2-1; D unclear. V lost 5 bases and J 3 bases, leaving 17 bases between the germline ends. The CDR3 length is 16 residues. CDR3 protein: CASSLRPAILYNEQFF. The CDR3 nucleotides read TGTGCCAGCAGTCTACGCCCGGCCATCCTCTACAATGAGCAGTTCTTC.

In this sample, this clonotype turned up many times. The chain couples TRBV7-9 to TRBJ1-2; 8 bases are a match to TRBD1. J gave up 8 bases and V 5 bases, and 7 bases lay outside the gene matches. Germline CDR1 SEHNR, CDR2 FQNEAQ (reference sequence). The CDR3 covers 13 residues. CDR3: CASSPGQGSGYTF. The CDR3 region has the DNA TGTGCCAGCAGCCCCGGACAGGGTAGCGGCTACACCTTC.

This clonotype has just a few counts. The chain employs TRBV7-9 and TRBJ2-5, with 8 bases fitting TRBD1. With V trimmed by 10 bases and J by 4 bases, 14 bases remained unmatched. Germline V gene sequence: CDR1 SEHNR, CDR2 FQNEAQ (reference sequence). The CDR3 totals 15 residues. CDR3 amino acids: CAIPRGSQGAETQYF. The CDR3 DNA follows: TGTGCCATCCCCAGGGGATCTCAGGGGGCAGAGACCCAGTACTTC. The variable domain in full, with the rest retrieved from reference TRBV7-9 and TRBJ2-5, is DTGVSQNPRHKITKRGQNVTFRCDPISEHNRLYWYRQTLGQGPEFLTYFQNEAQLEKSRLLSDRFSAERPKGSFSTLEIQRTEQGDSAMYLCAIPRGSQGAETQYFGPGTRLLVL.

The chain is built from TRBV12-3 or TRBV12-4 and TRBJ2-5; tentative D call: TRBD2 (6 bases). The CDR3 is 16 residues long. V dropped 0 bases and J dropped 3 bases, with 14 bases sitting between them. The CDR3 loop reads CASSLALGWREETQYF. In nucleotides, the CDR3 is TGTGCCAGCAGTTTAGCTTTGGGCTGGAGGGAAGAGACCCAGTACTTC.

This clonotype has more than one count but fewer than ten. CDR3 residues: CASRVLAGGPTGELFF. The CDR3 bases are TGTGCCAGCAGGGTCCTAGCGGGGGGGCCAACCGGGGAGCTGTTTTTT. The chain employs TRBV12-3 or TRBV12-4 and TRBJ2-2; 12 bases map to TRBD2. V lost 6 bases and J lost 5; bases outside the gene matches: 7. The CDR3 runs to 16 residues.

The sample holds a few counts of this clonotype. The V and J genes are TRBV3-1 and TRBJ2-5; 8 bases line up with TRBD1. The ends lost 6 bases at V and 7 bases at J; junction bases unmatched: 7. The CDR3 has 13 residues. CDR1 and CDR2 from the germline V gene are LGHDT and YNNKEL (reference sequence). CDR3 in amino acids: CASRTGVIATQYF. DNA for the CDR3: TGTGCCAGCAGGACAGGGGTGATAGCGACCCAGTACTTC.